These T cell receptor beta chains were read from a single sample in a study of cytomegalovirus exposure and HLA in healthy donors. Using immunoSEQ multiplex PCR, the repertoire was profiled, and TCRdb retains in-frame clones only, with some absent. The table shows 150,000 to 200,000 clones, with roughly four fifths occurring only once. Sequences were obtained from PBMCs. Source of these receptors: a woman aged 18-29 years in good health and CMV-seropositive. The conserved cysteine and the conserved F or W are not part of the CDR3 here.

>TRBJ2-2|TRBV6-5
AGLVLNTGELF
>TRBJ1-5|TRBV6-5
ASSVQGVGQPQH
>TRBJ1-1|TRBV2
ASSEVQGGVEAF
>TRBJ1-1|TRBV19
ASCNQRGRNTEAF
>TRBJ1-3|TRBV15
ATSSSPGAGNTIY
>TRBJ2-7|TRBV11-3
ASSLVIGECYEQY
>TRBJ1-1|TRBV9
ASSVVPRTDEAF
>TRBJ2-1|TRBV19
ASSIEGGAAF
>TRBJ1-2|TRBV5-1
ASSLRFDRENYGYT
>TRBJ2-2|TRBV6-1
ASMSRGNTGELF
>TRBJ1-1|TRBV19
ASSTSYRWNTEAF
>TRBJ2-7|TRBV6-6
ASSYAQDLSYEQY